The T cell receptor beta chain under discussion was sequenced for a study of long-term antiretroviral therapy in people with HIV. General observations from the study: ART-treated samples gained diversity yet remained below transplant donor controls.

Sequencing relied on immunoSEQ assay v3.0, run at survey level. Profiled with immunoSEQ multiplex PCR; TCRdb holds only in-frame clones, not every one. This table has about 38,000 clones, around 80% appearing once. Concerning this clone itself: Its specificity is unknown.

Germline values: CDR1 GTSNPN, CDR2 SVGIG (reference sequence). The V end lost 6 bases, the J end lost 6 bases, and 12 bases lay between the germline ends. The CDR3 is 11 residues long. The source is a young man with HIV. V usage is TRBV30 and J usage is TRBJ2-7; D is unresolved. The sample was unsorted PBMCs, taken 1.5 years after starting antiretroviral therapy. CDR3 sequence: CACTPNREQYF. In DNA form, the CDR3 reads TGTGCCTGTACCCCGAACCGCGAGCAGTACTTC.